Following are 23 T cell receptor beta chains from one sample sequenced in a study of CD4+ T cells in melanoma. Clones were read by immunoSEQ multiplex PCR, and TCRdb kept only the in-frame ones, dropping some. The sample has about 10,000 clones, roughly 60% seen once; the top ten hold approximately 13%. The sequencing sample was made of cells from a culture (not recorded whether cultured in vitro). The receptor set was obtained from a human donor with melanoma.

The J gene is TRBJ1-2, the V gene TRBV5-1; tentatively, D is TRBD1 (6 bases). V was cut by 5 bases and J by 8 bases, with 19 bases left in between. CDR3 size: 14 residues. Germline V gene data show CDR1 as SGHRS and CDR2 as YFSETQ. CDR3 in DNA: TGCGCCAGCAGTCAGGAGGCGGGGGCTAGAGGCTACACCTTC. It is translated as CASSQEAGARGYTF.

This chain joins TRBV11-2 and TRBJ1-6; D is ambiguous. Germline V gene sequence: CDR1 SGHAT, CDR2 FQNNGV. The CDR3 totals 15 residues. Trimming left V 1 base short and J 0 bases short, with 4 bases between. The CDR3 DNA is TGTGCCAGCAGCTTAGGCGGCTCCTATAATTCACCCCTCCACTTT. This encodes CASSLGGSYNSPLHF.

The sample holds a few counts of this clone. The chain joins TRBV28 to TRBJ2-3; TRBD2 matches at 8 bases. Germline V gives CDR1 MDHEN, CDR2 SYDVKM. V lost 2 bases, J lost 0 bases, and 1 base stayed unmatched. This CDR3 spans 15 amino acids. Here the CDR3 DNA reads TGTGCCAGCAGTTTAAAGCGGGGGAGCACAGATACGCAGTATTTT. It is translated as CASSLKRGSTDTQYF. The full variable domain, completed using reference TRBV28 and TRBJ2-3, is DVKVTQSSRYLVKRTGEKVFLECVQDMDHENMFWYRQDPGLGLRLIYFSYDVKMKEKGDIPEGYSVSREKKERFSLILESASTNQTSMYLCASSLKRGSTDTQYFGPGTRLTVL.

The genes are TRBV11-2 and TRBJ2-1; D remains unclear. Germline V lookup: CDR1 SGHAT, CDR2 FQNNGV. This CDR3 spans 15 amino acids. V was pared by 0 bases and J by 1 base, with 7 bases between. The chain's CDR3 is CASSLESSSYNEQFF. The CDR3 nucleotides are TGTGCCAGCAGCTTAGAGTCCAGTTCCTACAATGAGCAGTTCTTC.

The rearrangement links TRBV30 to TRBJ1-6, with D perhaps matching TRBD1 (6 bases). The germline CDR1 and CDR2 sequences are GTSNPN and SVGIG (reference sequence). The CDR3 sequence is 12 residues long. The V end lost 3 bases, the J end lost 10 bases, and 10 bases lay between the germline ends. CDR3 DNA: TGTGCCTGGAGGACAGGACTCTCACCCCTCCACTTT. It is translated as CAWRTGLSPLHF.

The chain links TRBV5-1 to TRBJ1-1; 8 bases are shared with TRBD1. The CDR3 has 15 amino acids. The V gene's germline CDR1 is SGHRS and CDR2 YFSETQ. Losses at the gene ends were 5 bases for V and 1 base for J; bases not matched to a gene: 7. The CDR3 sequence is CASRHTGGPNTEAFF. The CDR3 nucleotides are TGCGCCAGCAGACATACAGGGGGACCGAACACTGAAGCTTTCTTT. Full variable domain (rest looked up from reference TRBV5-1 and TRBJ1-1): KAGVTQTPRYLIKTRGQQVTLSCSPISGHRSVSWYQQTPGQGLQFLFEYFSETQRNKGNFPGRFSGRQFSNSRSEMNVSTLELGDSALYLCASRHTGGPNTEAFFGQGTRLTVV.

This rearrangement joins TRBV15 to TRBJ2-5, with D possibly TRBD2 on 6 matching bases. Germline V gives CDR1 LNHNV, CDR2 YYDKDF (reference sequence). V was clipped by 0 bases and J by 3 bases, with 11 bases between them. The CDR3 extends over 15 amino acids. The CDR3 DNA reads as TGTGCCACCAGCAGAGATAGCGGACGTAAAGAGACCCAGTACTTC. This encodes CATSRDSGRKETQYF.

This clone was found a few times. CDR3: CASRALDSSYEQYF. CDR3 nucleotide sequence: TGTGCCAGCAGAGCCTTGGACAGCTCCTACGAGCAGTACTTC. The rearrangement links TRBV2 to TRBJ2-7; possibly TRBD1 for D (6 bases). This CDR3 region has 14 residues. CDR1 and CDR2 (germline): SNHLY, FYNNEI. V lost 6 bases to trimming and J lost 0 bases, with 12 bases between them.

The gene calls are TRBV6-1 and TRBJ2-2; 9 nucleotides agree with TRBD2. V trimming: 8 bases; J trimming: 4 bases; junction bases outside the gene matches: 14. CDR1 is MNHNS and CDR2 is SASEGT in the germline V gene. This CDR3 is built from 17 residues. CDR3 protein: CASGEDLAGGPTGELFF. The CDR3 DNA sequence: TGTGCCAGCGGGGAAGATCTGGCGGGGGGGCCCACCGGGGAGCTGTTTTTT.

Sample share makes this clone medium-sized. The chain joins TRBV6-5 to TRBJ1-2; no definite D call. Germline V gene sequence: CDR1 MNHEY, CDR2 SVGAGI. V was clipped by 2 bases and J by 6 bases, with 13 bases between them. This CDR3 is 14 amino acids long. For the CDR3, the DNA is TGTGCCAGCAGTTACCAATACACACAGAATGGCTACACCTTC. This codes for CASSYQYTQNGYTF.

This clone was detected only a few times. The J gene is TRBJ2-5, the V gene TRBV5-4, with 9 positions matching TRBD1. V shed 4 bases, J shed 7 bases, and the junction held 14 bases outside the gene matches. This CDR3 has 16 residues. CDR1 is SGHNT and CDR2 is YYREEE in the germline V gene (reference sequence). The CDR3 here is CASSHGRDRVMATQYF. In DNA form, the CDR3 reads TGTGCCAGCAGCCACGGGCGGGACAGGGTGATGGCGACCCAGTACTTC.

The CDR3 here is CASSFPLYDRFPYEQYF. CDR3 DNA: TGTGCCAGCAGCTTTCCTCTTTACGACAGGTTCCCCTACGAGCAGTACTTC. This sequence joins TRBV5-8 and TRBJ2-7; D might be TRBD1 (6 bases). V lost 2 bases and J 2 bases, leaving 20 bases between the germline ends. The CDR3 length is 17 residues. Germline lookup yields CDR1 SGHTS and CDR2 YDEGEE.

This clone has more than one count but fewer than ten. The CDR3 nucleotides are TGTGCCAGCAGCTTCCCGGCGTCCCCCGAGCAGTACTTC. This codes for CASSFPASPEQYF. The chain carries TRBV7-9 and TRBJ2-7, with D unresolved. Germline values: CDR1 SEHNR, CDR2 FQNEAQ (reference sequence). The V and J ends lost 3 bases and 6 bases respectively, with 12 bases between them. This CDR3 spans 13 amino acids.

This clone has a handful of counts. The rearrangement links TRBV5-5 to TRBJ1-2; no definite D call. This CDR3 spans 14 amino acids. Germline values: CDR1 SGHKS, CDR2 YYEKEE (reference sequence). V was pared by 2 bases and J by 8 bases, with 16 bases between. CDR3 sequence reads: CASSFDPVSSGYTF. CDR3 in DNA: TGTGCCAGCAGCTTTGATCCGGTTTCGAGCGGCTACACCTTC. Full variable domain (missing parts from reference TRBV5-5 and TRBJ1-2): DAGVTQSPTHLIKTRGQQVTLRCSPISGHKSVSWYQQVLGQGPQFIFQYYEKEERGRGNFPDRFSARQFPNYSSELNVNALLLGDSALYLCASSFDPVSSGYTFGSGTRLTVV.

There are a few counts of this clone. The DNA for the CDR3 is TGTGCCAGCAGTGACGTCCCTAGCACAGATACGCAGTATTTT. Translating it yields CASSDVPSTDTQYF. The chain employs TRBV6-4 and TRBJ2-3; D unresolved. The length of the CDR3 is 14 residues. Trimming left V 2 bases short and J 0 bases short, with 6 bases between. Germline CDR1 MRHNA, CDR2 SNTAGT.

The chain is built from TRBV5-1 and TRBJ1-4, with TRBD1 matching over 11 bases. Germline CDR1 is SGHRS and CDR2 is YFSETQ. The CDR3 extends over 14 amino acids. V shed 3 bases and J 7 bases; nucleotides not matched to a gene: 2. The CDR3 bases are TGCGCCAGCAGCTCGGACAGGGGGCGTGAAAAACTGTTTTTT. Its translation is CASSSDRGREKLFF.

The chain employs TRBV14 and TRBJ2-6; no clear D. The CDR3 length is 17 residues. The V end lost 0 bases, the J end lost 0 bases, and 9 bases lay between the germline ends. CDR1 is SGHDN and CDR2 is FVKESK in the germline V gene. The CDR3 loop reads CASSQDTVSSGANVLTF. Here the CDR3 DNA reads TGTGCCAGCAGCCAAGATACGGTGAGCTCTGGGGCCAACGTCCTGACTTTC.

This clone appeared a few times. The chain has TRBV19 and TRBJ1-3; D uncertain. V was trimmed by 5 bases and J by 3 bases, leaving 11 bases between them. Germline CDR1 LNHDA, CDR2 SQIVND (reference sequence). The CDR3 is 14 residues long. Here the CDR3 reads CASSRRVNGNTIYF. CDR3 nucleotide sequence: TGTGCCAGTAGTCGGCGGGTGAATGGAAACACCATATATTTT. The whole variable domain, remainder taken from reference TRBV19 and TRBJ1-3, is DGGITQSPKYLFRKEGQNVTLSCEQNLNHDAMYWYRQDPGQGLRLIYYSQIVNDFQKGDIAEGYSVSREKKESFPLTVTSAQKNPTAFYLCASSRRVNGNTIYFGEGSWLTVV.

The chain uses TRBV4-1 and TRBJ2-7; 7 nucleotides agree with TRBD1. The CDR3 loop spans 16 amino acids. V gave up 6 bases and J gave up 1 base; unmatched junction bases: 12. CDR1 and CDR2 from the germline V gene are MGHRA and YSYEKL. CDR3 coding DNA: TGCGCCAGCAGTACCCCCTCTGGGGGACAGTCCTACGAGCAGTACTTC. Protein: CASSTPSGGQSYEQYF.

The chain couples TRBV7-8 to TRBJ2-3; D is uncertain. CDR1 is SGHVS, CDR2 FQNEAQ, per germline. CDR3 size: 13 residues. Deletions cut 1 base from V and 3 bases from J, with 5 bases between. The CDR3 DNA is TGTGCCAGCAGCTTAGTGACGACAGATACGCAGTATTTT. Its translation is CASSLVTTDTQYF.

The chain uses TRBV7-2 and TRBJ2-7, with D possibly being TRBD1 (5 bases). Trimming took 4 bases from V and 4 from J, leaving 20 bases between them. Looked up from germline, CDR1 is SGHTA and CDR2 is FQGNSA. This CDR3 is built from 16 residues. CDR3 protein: CASSSRSQGRLYEQYF. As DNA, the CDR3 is TGTGCCAGCAGCTCGCGCTCGCAGGGTAGGTTGTACGAGCAGTACTTC. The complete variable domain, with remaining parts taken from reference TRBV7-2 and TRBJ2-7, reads GAGVSQSPSNKVTEKGKDVELRCDPISGHTALYWYRQSLGQGLEFLIYFQGNSAPDKSGLPSDRFSAERTGGSVSTLTIQRTQQEDSAVYLCASSSRSQGRLYEQYFGPGTRLTVT.

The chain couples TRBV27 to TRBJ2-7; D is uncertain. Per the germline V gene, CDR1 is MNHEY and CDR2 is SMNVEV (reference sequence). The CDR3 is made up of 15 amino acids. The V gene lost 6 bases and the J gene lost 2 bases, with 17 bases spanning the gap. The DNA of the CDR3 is TGTGCCAGCAGCCCCCGGGTGGTTTCCACCTACGAGCAGTACTTC. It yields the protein CASSPRVVSTYEQYF.

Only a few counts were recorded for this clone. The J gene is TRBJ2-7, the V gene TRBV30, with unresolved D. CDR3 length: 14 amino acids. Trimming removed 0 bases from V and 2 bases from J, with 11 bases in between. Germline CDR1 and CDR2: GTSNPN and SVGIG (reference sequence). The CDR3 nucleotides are TGTGCCTGGAGTGTTGGGTATGTTCCCTACGAGCAGTACTTC. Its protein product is CAWSVGYVPYEQYF.